The 21 T cell receptor beta chains below all came from one sample that was sequenced in a study of PD-L1 blockade in urothelial cancer. Profiling relied on immunoSEQ multiplex PCR, and the TCRdb table lists in-frame clones only, not all of them. This sample carries 70,000 or so clones, around 90% of them seen once, and the ten largest clones take approximately 5%. Time point indicated: pretreatment peripheral blood. Sample: PBMCs, taken around atezolizumab (anti-PD-L1) treatment. The receptors stem from a man between 70 and 80 years old with urothelial cancer.

The chain joins TRBV7-6 to TRBJ2-2, with 7 bases that match TRBD2. The CDR3 sequence is 16 residues long. V dropped 1 base and J dropped 6; count of bases not matched to a gene: 8. Germline V gene sequence: CDR1 SGHVS, CDR2 FNYEAQ. The CDR3: CASSLGAGEPSGELFF. The CDR3 bases are TGTGCCAGCAGCTTAGGCGCGGGAGAACCCTCCGGGGAGCTGTTTTTT.

V gene TRBV5-4 combines with J gene TRBJ2-7; TRBD2 matches 7 bases. The CDR3 runs to 15 residues. Germline values: CDR1 SGHNT, CDR2 YYREEE (reference sequence). The V and J ends lost 0 bases and 3 bases, in that order; junction bases with no gene match: 6. CDR3: CASSLEASGVYEQYF. The CDR3 DNA sequence: TGTGCCAGCAGCTTGGAAGCTAGCGGAGTCTACGAGCAGTACTTC.

V usage is TRBV10-2 and J usage is TRBJ2-3; 7 positions agree with TRBD1. The CDR3 runs 16 residues. The trim removed 5 bases at V and 6 bases at J, leaving 14 bases unmatched. Germline CDR1 reads WSHSY; CDR2 reads SAAADI. The CDR3: CASSFTLLGQFDTQYF. In DNA, the CDR3 is TGCGCCAGCAGTTTTACCTTACTGGGACAGTTTGATACGCAGTATTTT.

V gene TRBV2 combines with J gene TRBJ2-4; D remains unclear. Trimming removed 6 bases from V and 0 bases from J, with 15 bases in between. Per the germline V gene, CDR1 is SNHLY and CDR2 is FYNNEI. The CDR3 length is 16 residues. The CDR3 DNA is TGTGCCAGCAGGCTGACAAATAGAATAGCCAAAAACATTCAGTACTTC. Translated, it gives CASRLTNRIAKNIQYF.

J is TRBJ1-4 and V is TRBV7-8, with D perhaps matching TRBD1 (6 bases). The CDR3 covers 14 residues. The ends were cut back, 2 bases at V and 8 bases at J, with 12 bases in the middle. Germline CDR1 reads SGHVS; CDR2 reads FQNEAQ. Here the CDR3 reads CASSLSQGREKLFF. The DNA for the CDR3 is TGTGCCAGCAGCTTATCTCAGGGGAGAGAAAAACTGTTTTTT.

The chain joins TRBV9 to TRBJ2-5; 9 positions match TRBD2. The V gene end was trimmed by 0 bases and the J gene end by 0 bases; junction bases not matched to a gene: 3. This CDR3 contains 16 residues. The germline gives CDR1 SGDLS, CDR2 YYNGEE. The CDR3, as DNA: TGTGCCAGCAGCGTAGCGCTAGCGGGGCACCAAGAGACCCAGTACTTC. Translating it yields CASSVALAGHQETQYF.

This clone was seen a single time. V gene TRBV5-4 combines with J gene TRBJ2-2; D ambiguous. Trimming removed 1 base from V and 1 base from J, with 5 bases in between. CDR1 is SGHNT, CDR2 YYREEE, per germline (reference sequence). This CDR3 has 14 amino acids. CDR3 amino acids: CASSLFKNTGELFF. As DNA, the CDR3 is TGTGCCAGCAGCTTGTTCAAGAACACCGGGGAGCTGTTTTTT.

The V and J genes are TRBV19 and TRBJ2-1; a possible D gene is TRBD1 (6 bases). V was cut by 5 bases and J by 7 bases, with 15 bases left in between. Germline assignment: CDR1 LNHDA and CDR2 SQIVND (reference sequence). The CDR3 is 14 amino acids. The CDR3 DNA follows: TGTGCCAGTAGTCGACCCCTGGACAGTAATGAGCAGTTCTTC. It specifies CASSRPLDSNEQFF.

The chain uses TRBV5-1 and TRBJ2-1; 10 bases match TRBD1. With 4 bases clipped from V and 3 bases from J, the junction kept 4 bases outside the gene matches. The CDR3 length is 15 residues. The germline V gene encodes CDR1 SGHRS and CDR2 YFSETQ. The CDR3 nucleotides read TGCGCCAGCAGCACGGGACAGGGGAACTACAATGAGCAGTTCTTC. This codes for CASSTGQGNYNEQFF.

The rearrangement joins TRBV6-1 to TRBJ1-5; a possible D gene is TRBD1 (5 bases). Deletions cut 5 bases from V and 5 bases from J, with 10 bases between. The V gene's germline CDR1 is MNHNS and CDR2 SASEGT. This CDR3 is 13 amino acids long. The DNA for the CDR3 is TGTGCCAGCAGTCAGGGTCGGGATCAGCCCCAGCATTTT. Protein sequence: CASSQGRDQPQHF.

The CDR3 is CASSPPGTGGLLYEQYF. CDR3 nucleotide sequence: TGTGCCAGCTCACCACCGGGGACAGGGGGCCTCCTCTACGAGCAGTACTTC. V gene TRBV18 combines with J gene TRBJ2-7; 12 nucleotides match TRBD1. V dropped 0 bases and J dropped 3; count of bases not matched to a gene: 6. Germline lookup yields CDR1 KGHSH and CDR2 LQKENI. This CDR3 spans 17 amino acids. The variable domain in full, with the rest retrieved from reference TRBV18 and TRBJ2-7, is NAGVMQNPRHLVRRRGQEARLRCSPMKGHSHVYWYRQLPEEGLKFMVYLQKENIIDESGMPKERFSAEFPKEGPSILRIQQVVRGDSAAYFCASSPPGTGGLLYEQYFGPGTRLTVT.

This rearrangement joins TRBV7-3 to TRBJ2-2; TRBD2 matches at 9 bases. CDR1 is SGHTA, CDR2 FQGTGA, per germline. Trimming at V came to 5 bases and at J to 5 bases, leaving 6 bases not matched to a gene. This CDR3 comprises 15 residues. The CDR3 DNA reads as TGTGCCAGCAGCCCCGCGGGAGGGGGGACCGGGGAGCTGTTTTTT. Encoded protein: CASSPAGGGTGELFF.

The rearrangement links TRBV5-1 to TRBJ1-1; TRBD1 aligns across 10 bases. V lost 0 bases to trimming and J lost 0 bases; unmatched junction nucleotides: 5. Germline loops: CDR1 SGHRS, CDR2 YFSETQ. This CDR3 contains 17 residues. CDR3 in DNA: TGCGCCAGCAGCTTGGCCGGGACAGGGGTGGTGAACACTGAAGCTTTCTTT. Translating it yields CASSLAGTGVVNTEAFF.

The CDR3 region has the DNA TGTGCCAGCAGTGAGGTCACACCTCAAGAGACCCAGTACTTC. It specifies CASSEVTPQETQYF. The chain links TRBV2 to TRBJ2-5; D is ambiguous. V was shortened by 3 bases and J by 2 bases, with 10 bases between the two germline ends. Germline lookup yields CDR1 SNHLY and CDR2 FYNNEI. The CDR3 runs to 14 residues.

This rearrangement joins TRBV27 to TRBJ2-1; D is possibly TRBD2 (6 bases). The CDR3 loop spans 18 amino acids. Looked up from germline, CDR1 is MNHEY and CDR2 is SMNVEV (reference sequence). Trimming removed 1 base from V and 7 bases from J, with 23 bases in between. The CDR3 nucleotides are TGTGCCAGCAGTTTATTTGCCTCTATATCGGGAGTTGGGAATGAGCAGTTCTTC. Translating gives CASSLFASISGVGNEQFF.

The genes are TRBV7-8 and TRBJ1-1; 9 bases are a match to TRBD1. V lost 4 bases and J lost 4; bases outside the gene matches: 4. The CDR3 runs to 14 residues. Germline loops: CDR1 SGHVS, CDR2 FQNEAQ. CDR3 in amino acids: CASSSQTGGTEAFF. The CDR3 DNA sequence: TGTGCCAGCAGCTCCCAGACAGGGGGCACTGAAGCTTTCTTT.

This sequence joins TRBV29-1 and TRBJ2-7, with 7 nucleotides matching TRBD1. The CDR3 has 14 residues. J lost 3 bases, V lost 6 bases, and 11 bases had no gene match. Germline CDR1 SQVTM, CDR2 ANQGSEA. The CDR3 region is CSVIVGTGVYEQYF. In nucleotides, the CDR3 is TGCAGCGTCATTGTGGGTACAGGGGTCTACGAGCAGTACTTC.

This chain joins TRBV19 and TRBJ2-7, with 8 bases that match TRBD1. The CDR3 is 15 amino acids. The ends lost 4 bases at V and 2 bases at J; junction bases unmatched: 7. CDR1 and CDR2 from the germline V gene are LNHDA and SQIVND (reference sequence). The CDR3 DNA sequence: TGTGCCAGTAGTACGACAGGGGTTGGCCCCTACGAGCAGTACTTC. It translates to CASSTTGVGPYEQYF.

The J gene is TRBJ1-1, the V gene TRBV7-9; D might be TRBD1 (5 bases). The CDR3 totals 16 residues. The V gene lost 4 bases and the J gene lost 1 base, with 16 bases spanning the gap. CDR1 SEHNR and CDR2 FQNEAQ come from the germline V gene (reference sequence). CDR3 in amino acids: CASSSPGEGQNTEAFF. The CDR3 DNA is TGTGCCAGCAGCTCCCCGGGGGAGGGGCAGAACACTGAAGCTTTCTTT.

The chain joins TRBV6-5 to TRBJ2-1; TRBD2 matches 11 bases. This CDR3 is built from 13 residues. Unmatched junction bases numbered 6, after V lost 2 bases and J lost 15 bases. The germline CDR1 and CDR2 sequences are MNHEY and SVGAGI. CDR3 sequence reads: CASSYGLAGHRFF. The CDR3 coding sequence is TGTGCCAGCAGTTACGGACTAGCGGGCCATAGGTTCTTC.

The chain recombines TRBV28 with TRBJ2-1; 8 bases line up with TRBD2. CDR1 and CDR2 (germline): MDHEN, SYDVKM. The length of the CDR3 is 15 residues. V lost 5 bases to trimming and J lost 9 bases; unmatched junction nucleotides: 12. CDR3 protein: CASSAPGGKASEQFF. CDR3 bases: TGTGCCAGCAGTGCCCCGGGAGGGAAAGCTTCTGAGCAGTTCTTC.